This T cell receptor (beta chain) was retrieved from a study of Ad26.COV2.S vaccination and SARS-CoV-2 variants. The wider study: The donor participated in the COV1001 trial, in its Ad26.COV2.S arm. The study's findings and limits: Breadth of non-spike TCRs did not differ between vaccinees and placebo recipients.

As to treatment: some 19 received Ad26.COV2.S at low or high dose, single or two shots; about five received placebo; per-sample allocation not given. Collection of samples fell on day 63 after the first vaccine or placebo injection. The donor was a Boston adult aged 18-55 years. Sequencing was performed with immunoSEQ multiplex PCR; in TCRdb, only in-frame clones are kept and a portion is missing. The sample comprises approximately 340,000 clones, roughly 85% of which are singletons, and 3% to 4% rests with the top ten. This clone was seen just once. Antigen: not known. J lost 4 bases, V lost 5 bases, and 4 bases had no gene match. CDR1 and CDR2 from the germline V gene are SGHRS and YFSETQ. The CDR3 is 15 amino acids.

This sequence joins TRBV5-1 and TRBJ2-1, with 12 bases lining up with TRBD2. This clonotype was sampled from a person between 18 and 60 years old who received the Ad26.COV2.S COVID-19 vaccine or a placebo. The sample in question was peripheral blood, obtained in a trial of Ad26.COV2.S vaccine versus placebo. The CDR3 coding sequence is TGCGCCAGCAGTAGGACTAGCGGGGTATACAATGAGCAGTTCTTC. It encodes CASSRTSGVYNEQFF. Full variable domain (missing parts from reference TRBV5-1 and TRBJ2-1): KAGVTQTPRYLIKTRGQQVTLSCSPISGHRSVSWYQQTPGQGLQFLFEYFSETQRNKGNFPGRFSGRQFSNSRSEMNVSTLELGDSALYLCASSRTSGVYNEQFFGPGTRLTVL.